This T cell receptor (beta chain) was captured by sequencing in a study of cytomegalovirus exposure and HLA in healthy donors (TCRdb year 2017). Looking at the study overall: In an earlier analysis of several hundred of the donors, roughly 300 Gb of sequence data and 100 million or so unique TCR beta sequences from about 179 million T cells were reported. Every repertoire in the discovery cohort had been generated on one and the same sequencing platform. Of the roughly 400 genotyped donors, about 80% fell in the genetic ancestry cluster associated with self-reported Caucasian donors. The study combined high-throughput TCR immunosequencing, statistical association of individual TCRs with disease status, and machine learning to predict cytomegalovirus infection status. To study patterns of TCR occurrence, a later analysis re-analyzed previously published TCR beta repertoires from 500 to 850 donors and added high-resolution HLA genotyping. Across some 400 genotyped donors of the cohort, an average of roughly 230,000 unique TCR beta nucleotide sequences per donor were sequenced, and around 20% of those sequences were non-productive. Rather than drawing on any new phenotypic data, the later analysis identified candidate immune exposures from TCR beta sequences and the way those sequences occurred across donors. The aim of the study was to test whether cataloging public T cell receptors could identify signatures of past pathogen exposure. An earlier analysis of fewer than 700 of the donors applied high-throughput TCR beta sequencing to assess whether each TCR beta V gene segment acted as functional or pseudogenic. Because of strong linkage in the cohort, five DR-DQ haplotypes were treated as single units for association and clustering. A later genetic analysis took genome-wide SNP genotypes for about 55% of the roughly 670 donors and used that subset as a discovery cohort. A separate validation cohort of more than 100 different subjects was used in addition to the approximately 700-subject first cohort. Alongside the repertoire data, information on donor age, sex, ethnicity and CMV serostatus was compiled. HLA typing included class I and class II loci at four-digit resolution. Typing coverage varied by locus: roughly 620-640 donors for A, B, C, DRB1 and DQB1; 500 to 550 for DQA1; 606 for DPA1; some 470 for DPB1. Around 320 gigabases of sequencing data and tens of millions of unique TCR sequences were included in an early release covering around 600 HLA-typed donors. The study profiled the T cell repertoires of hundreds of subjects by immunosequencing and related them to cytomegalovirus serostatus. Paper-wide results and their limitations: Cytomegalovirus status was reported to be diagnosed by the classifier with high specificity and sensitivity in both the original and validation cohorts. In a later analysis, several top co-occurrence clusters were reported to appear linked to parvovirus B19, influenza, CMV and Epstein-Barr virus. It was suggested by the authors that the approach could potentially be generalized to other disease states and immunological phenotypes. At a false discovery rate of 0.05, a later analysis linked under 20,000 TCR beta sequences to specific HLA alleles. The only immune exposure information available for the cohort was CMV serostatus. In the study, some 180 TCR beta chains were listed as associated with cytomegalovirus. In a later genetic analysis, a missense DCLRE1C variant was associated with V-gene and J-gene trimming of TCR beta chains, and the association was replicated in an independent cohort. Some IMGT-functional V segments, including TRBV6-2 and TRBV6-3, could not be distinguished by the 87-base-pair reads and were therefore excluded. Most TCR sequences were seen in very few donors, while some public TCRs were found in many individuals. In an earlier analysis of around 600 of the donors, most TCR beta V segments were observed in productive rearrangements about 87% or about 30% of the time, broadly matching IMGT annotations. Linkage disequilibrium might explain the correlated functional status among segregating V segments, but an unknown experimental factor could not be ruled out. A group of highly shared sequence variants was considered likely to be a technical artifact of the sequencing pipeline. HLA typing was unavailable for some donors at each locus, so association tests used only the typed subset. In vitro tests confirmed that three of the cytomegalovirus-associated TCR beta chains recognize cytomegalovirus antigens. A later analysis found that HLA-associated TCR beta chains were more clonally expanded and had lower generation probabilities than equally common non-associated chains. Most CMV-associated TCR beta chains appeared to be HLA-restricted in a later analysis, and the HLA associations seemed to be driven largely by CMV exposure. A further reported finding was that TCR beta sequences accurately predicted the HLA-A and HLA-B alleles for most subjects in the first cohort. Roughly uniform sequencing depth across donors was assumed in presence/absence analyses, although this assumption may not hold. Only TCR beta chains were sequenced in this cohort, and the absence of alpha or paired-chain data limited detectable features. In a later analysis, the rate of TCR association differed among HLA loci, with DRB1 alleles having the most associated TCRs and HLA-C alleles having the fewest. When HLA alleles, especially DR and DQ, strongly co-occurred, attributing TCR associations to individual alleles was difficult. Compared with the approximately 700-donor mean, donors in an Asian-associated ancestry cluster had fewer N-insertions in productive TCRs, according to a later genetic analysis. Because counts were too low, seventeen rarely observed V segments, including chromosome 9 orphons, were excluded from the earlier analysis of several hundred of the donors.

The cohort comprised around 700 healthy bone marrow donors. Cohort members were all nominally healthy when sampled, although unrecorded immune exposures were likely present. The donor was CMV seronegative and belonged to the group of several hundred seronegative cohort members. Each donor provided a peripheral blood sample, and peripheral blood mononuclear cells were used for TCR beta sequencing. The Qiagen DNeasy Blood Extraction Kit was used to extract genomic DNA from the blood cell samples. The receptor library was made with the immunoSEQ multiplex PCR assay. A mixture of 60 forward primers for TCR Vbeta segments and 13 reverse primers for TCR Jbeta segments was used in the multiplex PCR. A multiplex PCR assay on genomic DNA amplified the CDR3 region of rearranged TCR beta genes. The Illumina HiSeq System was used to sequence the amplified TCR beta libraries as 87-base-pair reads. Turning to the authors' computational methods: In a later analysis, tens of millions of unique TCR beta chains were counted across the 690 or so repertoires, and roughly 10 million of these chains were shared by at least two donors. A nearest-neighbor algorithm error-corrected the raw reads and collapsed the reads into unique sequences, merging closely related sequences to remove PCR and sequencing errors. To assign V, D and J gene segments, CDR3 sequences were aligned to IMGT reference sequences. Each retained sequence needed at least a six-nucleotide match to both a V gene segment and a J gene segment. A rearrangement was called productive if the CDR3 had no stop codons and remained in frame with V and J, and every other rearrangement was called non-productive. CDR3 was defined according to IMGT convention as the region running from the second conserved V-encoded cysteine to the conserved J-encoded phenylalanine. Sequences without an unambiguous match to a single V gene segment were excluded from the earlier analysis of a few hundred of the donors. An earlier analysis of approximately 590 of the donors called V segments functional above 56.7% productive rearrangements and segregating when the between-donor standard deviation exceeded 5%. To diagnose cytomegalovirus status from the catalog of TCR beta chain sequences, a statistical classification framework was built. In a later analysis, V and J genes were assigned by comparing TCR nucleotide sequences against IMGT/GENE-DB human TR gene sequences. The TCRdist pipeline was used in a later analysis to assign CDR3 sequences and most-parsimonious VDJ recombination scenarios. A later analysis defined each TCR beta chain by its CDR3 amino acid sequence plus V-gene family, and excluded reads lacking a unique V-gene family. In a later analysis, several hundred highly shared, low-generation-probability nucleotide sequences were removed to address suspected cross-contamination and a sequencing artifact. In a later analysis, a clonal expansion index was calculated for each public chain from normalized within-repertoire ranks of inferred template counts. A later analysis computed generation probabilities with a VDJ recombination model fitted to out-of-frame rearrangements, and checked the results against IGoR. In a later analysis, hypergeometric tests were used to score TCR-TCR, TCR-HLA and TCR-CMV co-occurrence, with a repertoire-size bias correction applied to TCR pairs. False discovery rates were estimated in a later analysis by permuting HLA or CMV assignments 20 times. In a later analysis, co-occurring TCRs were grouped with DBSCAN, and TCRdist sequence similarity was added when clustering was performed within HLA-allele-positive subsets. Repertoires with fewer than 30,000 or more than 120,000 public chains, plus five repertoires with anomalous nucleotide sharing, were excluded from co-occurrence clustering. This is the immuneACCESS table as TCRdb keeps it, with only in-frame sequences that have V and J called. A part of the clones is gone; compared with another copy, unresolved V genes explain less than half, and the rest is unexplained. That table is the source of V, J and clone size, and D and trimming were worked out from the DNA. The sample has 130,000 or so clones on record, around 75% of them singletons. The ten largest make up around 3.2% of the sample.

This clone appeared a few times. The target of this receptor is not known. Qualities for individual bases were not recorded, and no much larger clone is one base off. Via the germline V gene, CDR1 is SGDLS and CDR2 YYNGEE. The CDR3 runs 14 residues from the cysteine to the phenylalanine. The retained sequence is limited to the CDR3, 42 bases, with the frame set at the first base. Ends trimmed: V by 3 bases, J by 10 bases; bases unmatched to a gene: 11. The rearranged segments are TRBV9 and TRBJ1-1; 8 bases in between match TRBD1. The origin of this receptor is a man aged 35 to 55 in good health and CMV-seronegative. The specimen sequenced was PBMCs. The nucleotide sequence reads TGTGCCAGCAGCGACCCCCAAGACAGGGGTGCAGCTTTCTTT. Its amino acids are CASSDPQDRGAAFF.